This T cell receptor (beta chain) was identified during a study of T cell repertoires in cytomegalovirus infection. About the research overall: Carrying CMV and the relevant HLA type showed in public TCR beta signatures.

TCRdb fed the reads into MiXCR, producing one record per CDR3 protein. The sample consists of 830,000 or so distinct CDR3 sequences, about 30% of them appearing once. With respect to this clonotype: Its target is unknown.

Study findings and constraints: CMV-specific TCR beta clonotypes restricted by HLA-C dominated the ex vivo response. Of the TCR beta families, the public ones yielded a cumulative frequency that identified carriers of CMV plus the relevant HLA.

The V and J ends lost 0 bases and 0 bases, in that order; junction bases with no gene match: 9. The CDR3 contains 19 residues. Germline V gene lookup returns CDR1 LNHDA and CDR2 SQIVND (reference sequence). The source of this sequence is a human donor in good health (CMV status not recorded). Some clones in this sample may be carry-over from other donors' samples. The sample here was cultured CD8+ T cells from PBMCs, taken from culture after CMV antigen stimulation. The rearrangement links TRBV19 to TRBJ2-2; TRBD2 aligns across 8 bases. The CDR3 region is CASSIERGASPANTGELFF. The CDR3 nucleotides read TGTGCCAGTAGTATAGAGCGGGGGGCTTCTCCCGCGAACACCGGGGAGCTGTTTTTT.